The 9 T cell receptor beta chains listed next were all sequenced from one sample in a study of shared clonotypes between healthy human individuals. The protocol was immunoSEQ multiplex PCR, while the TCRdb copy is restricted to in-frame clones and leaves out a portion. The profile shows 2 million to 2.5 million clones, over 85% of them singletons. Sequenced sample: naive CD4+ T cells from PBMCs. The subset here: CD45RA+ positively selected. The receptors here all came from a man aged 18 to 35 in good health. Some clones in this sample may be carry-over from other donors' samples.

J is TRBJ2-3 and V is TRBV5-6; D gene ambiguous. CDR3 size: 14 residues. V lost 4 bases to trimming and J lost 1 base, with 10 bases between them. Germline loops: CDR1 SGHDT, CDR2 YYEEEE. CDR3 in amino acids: CASSGNRGTDTQYF. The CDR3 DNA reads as TGTGCCAGCAGCGGCAACCGGGGCACAGATACGCAGTATTTT.

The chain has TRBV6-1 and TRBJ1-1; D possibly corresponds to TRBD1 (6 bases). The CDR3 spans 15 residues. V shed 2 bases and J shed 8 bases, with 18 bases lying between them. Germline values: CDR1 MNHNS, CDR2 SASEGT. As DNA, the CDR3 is TGTGCCAGCAGTGAATTTGCAGGGGCAAGAGTCGAAGCTTTCTTT. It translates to CASSEFAGARVEAFF.

In DNA form, the CDR3 reads TGTGCCAGCAGCCCAGGTTGGGGGGTAGGGAGTAATAATGAGCAGTTCTTC. This sequence encodes CASSPGWGVGSNNEQFF. V usage is TRBV7-9 and J usage is TRBJ2-1, with D perhaps TRBD2 (6 bases). Germline lookup yields CDR1 SEHNR and CDR2 FQNEAQ (reference sequence). This CDR3 is 17 amino acids long. Trimming left V 5 bases short and J 7 bases short, with 24 bases between.

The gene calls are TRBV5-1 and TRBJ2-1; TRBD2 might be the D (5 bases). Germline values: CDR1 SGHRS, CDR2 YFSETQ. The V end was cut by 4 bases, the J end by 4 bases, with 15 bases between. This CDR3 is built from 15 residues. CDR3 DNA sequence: TGCGCCAGCAGCCCTGGTGCGGGCCCTTACAATGAGCAGTTCTTC. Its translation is CASSPGAGPYNEQFF. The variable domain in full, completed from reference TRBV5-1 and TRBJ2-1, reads KAGVTQTPRYLIKTRGQQVTLSCSPISGHRSVSWYQQTPGQGLQFLFEYFSETQRNKGNFPGRFSGRQFSNSRSEMNVSTLELGDSALYLCASSPGAGPYNEQFFGPGTRLTVL.

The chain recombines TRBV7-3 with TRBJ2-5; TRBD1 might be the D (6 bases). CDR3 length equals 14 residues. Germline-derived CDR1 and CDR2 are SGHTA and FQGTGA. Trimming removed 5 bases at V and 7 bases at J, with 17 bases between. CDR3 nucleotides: TGTGCCAGCAGCCCCTCACAGGGTTACGGGACCCAGTACTTC. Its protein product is CASSPSQGYGTQYF.

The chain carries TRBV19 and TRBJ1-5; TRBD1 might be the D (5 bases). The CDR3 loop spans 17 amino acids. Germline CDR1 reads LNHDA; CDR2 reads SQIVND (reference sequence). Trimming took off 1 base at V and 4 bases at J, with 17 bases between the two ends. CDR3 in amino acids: CASSIALGGVGNQPQHF. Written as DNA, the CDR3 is TGTGCCAGTAGTATAGCTTTAGGAGGGGTTGGGAATCAGCCCCAGCATTTT.

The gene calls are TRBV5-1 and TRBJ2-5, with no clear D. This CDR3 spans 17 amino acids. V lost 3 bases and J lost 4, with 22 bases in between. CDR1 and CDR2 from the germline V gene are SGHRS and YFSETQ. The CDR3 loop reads CASSSIPGPTAPETQYF. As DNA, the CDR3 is TGCGCCAGCAGCTCGATACCGGGCCCCACCGCCCCAGAGACCCAGTACTTC. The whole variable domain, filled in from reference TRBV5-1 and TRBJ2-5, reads KAGVTQTPRYLIKTRGQQVTLSCSPISGHRSVSWYQQTPGQGLQFLFEYFSETQRNKGNFPGRFSGRQFSNSRSEMNVSTLELGDSALYLCASSSIPGPTAPETQYFGPGTRLLVL.

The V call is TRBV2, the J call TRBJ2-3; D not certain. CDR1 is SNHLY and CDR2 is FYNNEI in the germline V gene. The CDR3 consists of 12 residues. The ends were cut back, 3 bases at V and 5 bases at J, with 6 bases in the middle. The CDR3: CASSDRLDTQYF. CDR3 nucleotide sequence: TGTGCCAGCAGTGATCGTTTAGATACGCAGTATTTT. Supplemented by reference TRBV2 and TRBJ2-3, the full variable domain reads EPEVTQTPSHQVTQMGQEVILRCVPISNHLYFYWYRQILGQKVEFLVSFYNNEISEKSEIFDDQFSVERPDGSNFTLKIRSTKLEDSAMYFCASSDRLDTQYFGPGTRLTVL.

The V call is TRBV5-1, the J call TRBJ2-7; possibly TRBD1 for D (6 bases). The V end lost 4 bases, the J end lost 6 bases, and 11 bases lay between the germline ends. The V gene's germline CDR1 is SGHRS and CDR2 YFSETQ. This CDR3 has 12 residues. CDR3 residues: CASSQDRFEQYF. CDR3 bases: TGCGCCAGCAGCCAAGACAGGTTCGAGCAGTACTTC. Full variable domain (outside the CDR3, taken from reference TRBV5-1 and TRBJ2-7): KAGVTQTPRYLIKTRGQQVTLSCSPISGHRSVSWYQQTPGQGLQFLFEYFSETQRNKGNFPGRFSGRQFSNSRSEMNVSTLELGDSALYLCASSQDRFEQYFGPGTRLTVT.